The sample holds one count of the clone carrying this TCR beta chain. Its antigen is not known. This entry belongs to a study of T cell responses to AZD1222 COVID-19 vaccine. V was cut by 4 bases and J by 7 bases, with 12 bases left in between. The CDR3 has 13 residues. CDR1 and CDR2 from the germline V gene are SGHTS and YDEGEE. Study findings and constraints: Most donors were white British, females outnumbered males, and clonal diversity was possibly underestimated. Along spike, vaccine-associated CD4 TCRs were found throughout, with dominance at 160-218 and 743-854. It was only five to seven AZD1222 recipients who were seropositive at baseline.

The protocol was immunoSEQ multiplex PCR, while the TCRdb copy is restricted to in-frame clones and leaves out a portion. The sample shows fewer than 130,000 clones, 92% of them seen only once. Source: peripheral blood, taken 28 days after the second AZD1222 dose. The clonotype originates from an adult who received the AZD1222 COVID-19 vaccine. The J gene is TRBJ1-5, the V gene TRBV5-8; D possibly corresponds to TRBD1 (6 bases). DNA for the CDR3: TGTGCCAGCAGCACTGGACAGCACCAGCCCCAGCATTTT. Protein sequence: CASSTGQHQPQHF.